Listed below are T cell receptor beta chains from one sample, sequenced in a study of blood T cells in healthy people across ages. TCRdb analysed the 5' RACE reads with MiXCR anew, one entry per CDR3 protein. The sample yields around 1,000,000 distinct CDR3 sequences, less than 45% seen once. Sequenced material: blood. The receptors come from a man aged 18 to 30 in good health. The conserved cysteine and the conserved F or W are not part of the CDR3 here.

v_gene: TRBV7-9
j_gene: TRBJ1-1
CDR3aa: SSDGGALMNTEVF

v_gene: TRBV9
j_gene: TRBJ2-7
CDR3aa: ASSVGTVSYEQY

v_gene: TRBV20-1
j_gene: TRBJ2-1
CDR3aa: SARVFLERGGRYNEQF

v_gene: TRBV28
j_gene: TRBJ1-2
CDR3aa: ASSPRTGFGYT

v_gene: TRBV7-2
j_gene: TRBJ2-5
CDR3aa: ASSLLPGTELDQETQY

v_gene: TRBV12-3/TRBV12-4
j_gene: TRBJ2-1
CDR3aa: ASRQLAGGGRNEQF

v_gene: TRBV12-3/TRBV12-4
j_gene: TRBJ2-1
CDR3aa: ASSPPDRGFNEQF

v_gene: TRBV2
j_gene: TRBJ2-5
CDR3aa: ASSLKNEQY

v_gene: TRBV6-4
j_gene: TRBJ2-3
CDR3aa: ASSDHGSGGGTDTQY

v_gene: TRBV12-5
j_gene: TRBJ1-5
CDR3aa: ASGLSGGTDQPQH

v_gene: TRBV5-5
j_gene: TRBJ2-1
CDR3aa: ASSPKIRVDEQF

v_gene: TRBV2
j_gene: TRBJ2-1
CDR3aa: ASSVRGDNEQF

v_gene: TRBV5-1
j_gene: TRBJ2-1
CDR3aa: ASSLGGQLYNEQF